This TCR beta chain originates from a study of T-cell reconstitution after alpha-beta-depleted transplantation in children. The table lists this clonotype with a few counts. The antigen is unknown. Study-wide points: Expanded clones from the graft, numbering several hundred, reportedly supplied alpha-beta T cells about two months after transplant. Surviving recipient T cells and thymic progenitors produced the high day-60 TCRbeta diversity seen in some patients. Newly made T cells mostly supplied T-cell counts and diversity one year after transplant.

CDR1 and CDR2 from the germline V gene are MNHNS and SASEGT. Trimming pared 4 bases from V and 1 base from J, leaving 7 bases between. The CDR3 is 13 amino acids. Unique molecular identifiers were incorporated during preparation of the TCRbeta library. TCRdb redid the calling of the PCR reads with MiXCR, one entry per CDR3 protein. The sample carries hundreds of thousands of distinct CDR3 sequences, about 15% recorded once. This TCR derives from a male patient younger than 18 who had a stem cell transplant for acute lymphoblastic leukemia, so the T cells may come from the graft donor. This material consisted of PBMCs, mostly from graft donor cells, taken 360 days after TCRalphabeta/CD19-depleted stem cell transplant. The V call is TRBV6-1, the J call TRBJ1-2; possibly TRBD1 for D (6 bases). The CDR3 sequence is CASSGQVNYGYTF. The CDR3 nucleotides read TGTGCCAGCAGTGGACAGGTTAACTATGGCTACACCTTC.